This T cell receptor (beta chain) appears in the sequencing data of a study of T cell changes during pregnancy in multiple sclerosis (dated by TCRdb to 2018 to 2020). Context from the whole study: The study looked at changes in the T cell repertoire across pregnancy in women with multiple sclerosis.

Library generation was performed with the immunoSEQ multiplex PCR assay. The table was pulled from immuneACCESS by TCRdb, which kept in-frame rearrangements only. Such tables lose some clones; where checked, under half of the loss comes from unresolved V genes, and the rest has no known cause. Recorded for this sample are about 23,000 clones; over 75% of them occurred a single time. The ten most abundant clones make up approximately 7.7% of the sample. A remark on this clone: What this receptor recognizes is not known. Per-base qualities were not stored, and no clone one base away is much larger.

The clonotype originates from a female donor with multiple sclerosis, enrolled in a pregnancy study. Sequenced material: CD8+ T cells from peripheral blood mononuclear cells, taken after pregnancy.

The DNA is TGTGCTAGTGGTTCAATTCCCAGGTACATGAACACTGAAGCTTTCTTT. It codes for CASGSIPRYMNTEAFF. The chain was built from TRBV12-5 and TRBJ1-1; no D segment can be confidently identified. Taken from the germline V gene, the CDR1 and CDR2 loops are LGHNT and FRNRAP. The CDR3 covers 16 residues, taking in both the cysteine and the phenylalanine. Only the CDR3 DNA is retained, 48 bases long and in frame from the first base. Cut back by 4 bases and 0 bases, the V and J ends lie 15 bases apart.